This is a list of T cell receptor beta chains from one sample in a study of T-cell reconstitution after alpha-beta-depleted transplantation in children. TCRdb independently ran MiXCR on the PCR reads; one entry per CDR3 protein. The table includes 32,000 or so distinct CDR3 sequences, approximately 6.9% detected once. Source: peripheral blood, taken 60 days after TCRalphabeta/CD19-depleted stem cell transplant. Every receptor here comes from a child younger than two who had a stem cell transplant for acute myeloid leukemia, so the T cells may come from the graft donor. The CDR3 runs from the conserved cysteine through the conserved F or W. The order of the fields is V gene, D gene, clone size, J gene, CDR3 protein, CDR3 DNA. The D gene is left open where the match is weak. Expanded clones are given a class, and other clones once, few, many or no size at all.

V gene: TRBV29-1
D gene: TRBD1
clone size: many
J gene: TRBJ2-7
CDR3 protein: CSILTGGLYEQYF
CDR3 DNA: TGCAGCATCTTGACAGGGGGCTTGTACGAGCAGTACTTC

V gene: TRBV7-9
D gene: NA
clone size: many
J gene: TRBJ1-2
CDR3 protein: CAVFPRDGYTF
CDR3 DNA: TGTGCCGTCTTTCCCAGGGATGGCTACACCTTC

V gene: TRBV19
D gene: NA
clone size: many
J gene: TRBJ2-7
CDR3 protein: CASSITGLPSYEQYF
CDR3 DNA: TGTGCCAGTAGTATAACGGGACTCCCTTCCTACGAGCAGTACTTC

V gene: TRBV6-1
D gene: NA
clone size: many
J gene: TRBJ1-1
CDR3 protein: CASSEGVNTEAFF
CDR3 DNA: TGTGCCAGCAGTGAAGGGGTGAACACTGAAGCTTTCTTT

V gene: TRBV27
D gene: NA
clone size: many
J gene: TRBJ2-4
CDR3 protein: CASSFLHQGMAKNIQYF
CDR3 DNA: TGTGCCAGCAGTTTCCTCCATCAGGGGATGGCCAAAAACATTCAGTACTTC

V gene: TRBV5-1
D gene: NA
clone size: many
J gene: TRBJ2-1
CDR3 protein: CASSLRTVPYNEQFF
CDR3 DNA: TGCGCCAGCAGCCTCAGGACGGTCCCTTACAATGAGCAGTTCTTC

V gene: TRBV29-1
D gene: NA
clone size: many
J gene: TRBJ1-5
CDR3 protein: CTPNGGSNQPQHF
CDR3 DNA: TGCACCCCAAACGGGGGTAGCAATCAGCCCCAGCATTTT

V gene: TRBV5-1
D gene: NA
clone size: many
J gene: TRBJ2-7
CDR3 protein: CASSLGGGQEQYF
CDR3 DNA: TGCGCCAGCAGCTTGGGGGGCGGCCAGGAGCAGTACTTC

V gene: TRBV28
D gene: NA
clone size: many
J gene: TRBJ2-7
CDR3 protein: CASSGGSYEQYF
CDR3 DNA: TGTGCCAGCAGCGGAGGCTCCTACGAGCAGTACTTC

V gene: TRBV12-3/TRBV12-4
D gene: TRBD1
clone size: many
J gene: TRBJ1-5
CDR3 protein: CASSLGTGPYSNQPQHF
CDR3 DNA: TGTGCCAGCAGTTTAGGGACAGGGCCGTATAGCAATCAGCCCCAGCATTTT

V gene: TRBV5-6
D gene: NA
clone size: many
J gene: TRBJ2-7
CDR3 protein: CASSLGGLQGREYF
CDR3 DNA: TGTGCCAGCAGCTTGGGGGGACTACAGGGGAGAGAGTACTTC

V gene: TRBV27
D gene: NA
clone size: many
J gene: TRBJ1-6
CDR3 protein: CASAEWGSSYNSPLHF
CDR3 DNA: TGTGCCAGCGCAGAGTGGGGCAGCTCCTATAATTCACCCCTCCACTTT

V gene: TRBV28
D gene: NA
clone size: many
J gene: TRBJ1-6
CDR3 protein: CASSLPGSTSPLHF
CDR3 DNA: TGTGCCAGCAGTCTACCGGGGAGTACTTCACCCCTCCACTTT

V gene: TRBV28
D gene: NA
clone size: many
J gene: TRBJ2-7
CDR3 protein: CASSPDYEQYF
CDR3 DNA: TGTGCCAGCAGTCCAGACTACGAGCAGTACTTC

V gene: TRBV20-1
D gene: NA
clone size: many
J gene: TRBJ2-2
CDR3 protein: CSASTGGELFF
CDR3 DNA: TGCAGTGCTAGCACAGGCGGGGAGCTGTTTTTT

V gene: TRBV11-2
D gene: TRBD1
clone size: many
J gene: TRBJ2-5
CDR3 protein: CASSLDQGGRETQYF
CDR3 DNA: TGTGCCAGCAGCTTAGATCAAGGGGGCCGGGAGACCCAGTACTTC

V gene: TRBV9
D gene: TRBD1
clone size: many
J gene: TRBJ1-1
CDR3 protein: CASSPRQGVRTEAFF
CDR3 DNA: TGTGCCAGCAGCCCGCGACAGGGAGTGAGGACTGAAGCTTTCTTT

V gene: TRBV27
D gene: NA
clone size: many
J gene: TRBJ2-7
CDR3 protein: CASSFAGYEQYF
CDR3 DNA: TGTGCCAGCAGTTTCGCGGGGTACGAGCAGTACTTC

V gene: TRBV6-1
D gene: NA
clone size: many
J gene: TRBJ2-1
CDR3 protein: CASRETGDYNEQFF
CDR3 DNA: TGTGCCAGCAGGGAAACCGGGGACTACAATGAGCAGTTCTTC

V gene: TRBV27
D gene: TRBD1
clone size: once
J gene: TRBJ1-2
CDR3 protein: CATITKEGARYGYTF
CDR3 DNA: TGTGCCACCATCACCAAAGAGGGGGCGCGGTATGGCTACACCTTC

V gene: TRBV10-3
D gene: TRBD1
clone size: many
J gene: TRBJ1-2
CDR3 protein: CAISEVPRGQVYGYTF
CDR3 DNA: TGTGCCATCAGTGAGGTCCCCCGGGGACAGGTTTATGGCTACACCTTC

V gene: TRBV6-4
D gene: NA
clone size: many
J gene: TRBJ2-7
CDR3 protein: CASSFSRAPRDEQYF
CDR3 DNA: TGTGCCAGCAGTTTTTCACGGGCCCCCAGGGACGAGCAGTACTTC

V gene: TRBV7-9
D gene: NA
clone size: many
J gene: TRBJ1-5
CDR3 protein: CASSSTRTGNQPQHF
CDR3 DNA: TGTGCCAGCAGCTCAACGAGGACTGGCAATCAGCCCCAGCATTTT

V gene: TRBV12-3/TRBV12-4
D gene: NA
clone size: many
J gene: TRBJ2-3
CDR3 protein: CASVAGLSTDTQYF
CDR3 DNA: TGTGCCAGTGTTGCCGGGCTTAGCACAGATACGCAGTATTTT

V gene: TRBV20-1
D gene: TRBD2
clone size: many
J gene: TRBJ2-2
CDR3 protein: CSARDLASGYANTGELFF
CDR3 DNA: TGCAGTGCTAGAGATCTTGCTAGCGGCTACGCGAACACCGGGGAGCTGTTTTTT

V gene: TRBV7-9
D gene: NA
clone size: many
J gene: TRBJ2-7
CDR3 protein: CASSFGTRSYEQYF
CDR3 DNA: TGTGCCAGCAGCTTCGGGACGAGGTCCTACGAGCAGTACTTC

V gene: TRBV5-1
D gene: NA
clone size: many
J gene: TRBJ2-5
CDR3 protein: CASSLWDQETQYF
CDR3 DNA: TGCGCCAGCAGCTTGTGGGACCAAGAGACCCAGTACTTC

V gene: TRBV11-2
D gene: TRBD1
clone size: many
J gene: TRBJ2-1
CDR3 protein: CASSHRGSSYNEQFF
CDR3 DNA: TGTGCCAGCAGTCACAGGGGCTCCTCCTACAATGAGCAGTTCTTC

V gene: TRBV11-2
D gene: NA
clone size: many
J gene: TRBJ2-4
CDR3 protein: CASSPSEGGVKSGGYF
CDR3 DNA: TGTGCCAGCAGCCCGTCCGAAGGGGGGGTTAAGTCCGGGGGGTACTTC

V gene: TRBV18
D gene: NA
clone size: NA
J gene: TRBJ2-4
CDR3 protein: CASSPGPANIQYF
CDR3 DNA: TGTGCCAGCTCACCAGGGCCCGCAAACATTCAGTACTTC

V gene: TRBV5-1
D gene: TRBD2
clone size: NA
J gene: TRBJ2-5
CDR3 protein: CASSLRPSGSGRGRETQYF
CDR3 DNA: TGCGCCAGCAGCTTGAGGCCCTCGGGTAGCGGGAGAGGGCGAGAGACCCAGTACTTC

V gene: TRBV10-3
D gene: NA
clone size: many
J gene: TRBJ2-7
CDR3 protein: CAISESKSTYEQYF
CDR3 DNA: TGTGCCATCAGTGAGTCCAAGTCAACCTACGAGCAGTACTTC

V gene: TRBV14
D gene: NA
clone size: medium-sized
J gene: TRBJ2-3
CDR3 protein: CASSQAGWDTDTQYF
CDR3 DNA: TGTGCCAGCAGCCAAGCAGGGTGGGACACAGATACGCAGTATTTT

V gene: TRBV15
D gene: NA
clone size: many
J gene: TRBJ1-1
CDR3 protein: CATSREMNTEAFF
CDR3 DNA: TGTGCCACCAGCAGAGAGATGAACACTGAAGCTTTCTTT

V gene: TRBV24-1
D gene: TRBD2
clone size: many
J gene: TRBJ2-2
CDR3 protein: CATSGQRGVNTGELFF
CDR3 DNA: TGTGCCACCAGCGGACAGCGGGGGGTGAACACCGGGGAGCTGTTTTTT

V gene: TRBV20-1
D gene: NA
clone size: few
J gene: TRBJ2-7
CDR3 protein: CSAQRGEQYF
CDR3 DNA: TGCAGTGCCCAAAGAGGGGAGCAGTACTTC

V gene: TRBV20-1
D gene: NA
clone size: many
J gene: TRBJ2-2
CDR3 protein: CSASLPGGLINTGELFF
CDR3 DNA: TGCAGTGCTAGTCTCCCTGGGGGGCTAATAAACACCGGGGAGCTGTTTTTT

V gene: TRBV24-1
D gene: TRBD1
clone size: NA
J gene: TRBJ2-3
CDR3 protein: CATSSDRGLTDTQYF
CDR3 DNA: TGTGCCACCAGTTCGGACAGGGGGTTGACAGATACGCAGTATTTT

V gene: TRBV7-2
D gene: NA
clone size: many
J gene: TRBJ2-1
CDR3 protein: CASSLDGPRDEQFF
CDR3 DNA: TGTGCCAGCAGCTTAGACGGACCGAGGGATGAGCAGTTCTTC

V gene: TRBV12-3/TRBV12-4
D gene: NA
clone size: many
J gene: TRBJ1-5
CDR3 protein: CATRTGNQPQHF
CDR3 DNA: TGTGCCACCCGAACAGGGAACCAGCCCCAGCATTTT

V gene: TRBV7-9
D gene: TRBD1
clone size: many
J gene: TRBJ2-7
CDR3 protein: CASSSGQSSYEQYF
CDR3 DNA: TGTGCCAGCAGCTCGGGACAGAGCTCCTACGAGCAGTACTTC

V gene: TRBV5-1
D gene: NA
clone size: many
J gene: TRBJ1-4
CDR3 protein: CASSRIRGDEKLFF
CDR3 DNA: TGCGCCAGCAGCCGCATAAGGGGAGATGAAAAACTGTTTTTT

V gene: TRBV12-3/TRBV12-4
D gene: NA
clone size: many
J gene: TRBJ2-3
CDR3 protein: CASSLKGPRYF
CDR3 DNA: TGTGCCAGCAGTTTAAAAGGCCCAAGGTATTTT

V gene: TRBV21-1
D gene: NA
clone size: many
J gene: TRBJ1-4
CDR3 protein: CASSIRQKTNEKLFF
CDR3 DNA: TGTGCCAGCAGCATACGACAAAAAACTAATGAAAAACTGTTTTTT

V gene: TRBV5-1
D gene: NA
clone size: many
J gene: TRBJ2-7
CDR3 protein: CASRINQGLYEQYF
CDR3 DNA: TGCGCCAGCAGAATCAACCAGGGCCTCTACGAGCAGTACTTC

V gene: TRBV9
D gene: TRBD1
clone size: many
J gene: TRBJ2-7
CDR3 protein: CASSVGQGFDEQYF
CDR3 DNA: TGTGCCAGCAGCGTAGGACAGGGGTTCGACGAGCAGTACTTC

V gene: TRBV4-3
D gene: NA
clone size: NA
J gene: TRBJ2-6
CDR3 protein: CASSQGSYGANVLTF
CDR3 DNA: TGCGCCAGCAGCCAAGGGAGTTATGGGGCCAACGTCCTGACTTTC

V gene: TRBV7-3
D gene: NA
clone size: many
J gene: TRBJ1-5
CDR3 protein: CASSPSKGSNQPQHF
CDR3 DNA: TGTGCCAGCAGCCCCAGTAAGGGTAGCAATCAGCCCCAGCATTTT

V gene: TRBV20-1
D gene: NA
clone size: many
J gene: TRBJ1-2
CDR3 protein: CSAKELANYGYTF
CDR3 DNA: TGCAGTGCCAAAGAGCTAGCTAACTATGGCTACACCTTC

V gene: TRBV7-2
D gene: TRBD1
clone size: many
J gene: TRBJ2-7
CDR3 protein: CASSFTPPTGFHEQYF
CDR3 DNA: TGTGCCAGCAGCTTTACCCCACCGACAGGGTTCCACGAGCAGTACTTC

V gene: TRBV6-1
D gene: TRBD2
clone size: NA
J gene: TRBJ2-3
CDR3 protein: CASSEWRLASYF
CDR3 DNA: TGTGCCAGCAGTGAATGGAGACTAGCATCTTATTTT

V gene: TRBV9
D gene: NA
clone size: many
J gene: TRBJ2-7
CDR3 protein: CASSVAWRASAYEQYF
CDR3 DNA: TGTGCCAGCAGCGTAGCCTGGAGGGCCTCGGCCTACGAGCAGTACTTC

V gene: TRBV2
D gene: NA
clone size: many
J gene: TRBJ2-4
CDR3 protein: CASSEATGVQYF
CDR3 DNA: TGTGCCAGCAGTGAAGCGACCGGGGTTCAGTACTTC

V gene: TRBV20-1
D gene: NA
clone size: many
J gene: TRBJ1-6
CDR3 protein: CSAPQSSYNSPLHF
CDR3 DNA: TGCAGTGCTCCACAGAGCTCCTATAATTCACCCCTCCACTTT

V gene: TRBV10-3
D gene: NA
clone size: many
J gene: TRBJ2-7
CDR3 protein: CAISEQVDRYEQYF
CDR3 DNA: TGTGCCATCAGTGAGCAGGTTGATCGATACGAGCAGTACTTC

V gene: TRBV7-9
D gene: NA
clone size: many
J gene: TRBJ2-5
CDR3 protein: CASSFAAQYQETQYF
CDR3 DNA: TGTGCCAGCAGCTTCGCTGCCCAGTACCAAGAGACCCAGTACTTC

V gene: TRBV5-5
D gene: TRBD2
clone size: many
J gene: TRBJ2-3
CDR3 protein: CASSPGLAGRSGDTQYF
CDR3 DNA: TGTGCCAGCAGCCCCGGACTAGCGGGAAGGAGTGGAGATACGCAGTATTTT

V gene: TRBV7-9
D gene: TRBD1
clone size: many
J gene: TRBJ1-2
CDR3 protein: CASSSETGQVGYTF
CDR3 DNA: TGTGCCAGCAGCTCTGAGACAGGGCAAGTGGGCTACACCTTC

V gene: TRBV9
D gene: TRBD1
clone size: once
J gene: TRBJ1-5
CDR3 protein: CASSPGTGAQPQHF
CDR3 DNA: TGTGCCAGCAGCCCCGGGACAGGGGCTCAGCCCCAGCATTTT

V gene: TRBV5-6
D gene: NA
clone size: many
J gene: TRBJ1-2
CDR3 protein: CASSLDPMPHGYGYTF
CDR3 DNA: TGTGCCAGCAGCTTGGATCCTATGCCTCATGGCTATGGCTACACCTTC